Shown below are 8 T cell receptor beta chains from a single sample sequenced in a study of molecular identifiers for immune sequencing clone quantification. TCRdb independently ran MiXCR on the PCR reads; one entry per CDR3 protein. This table holds under 600,000 distinct CDR3 sequences, 20% to 25% found once. Sequenced input: naive CD8+ T cells from blood, with Jurkat cell RNA spiked in. Noted subset: FACS-sorted CD8+CD4-CCR7+CD45RA+ naive T cells. Receptor source: a human donor in good health. Some libraries in this study had Jurkat cell RNA spiked in.

A few counts support this clonotype. The chain joins TRBV27 to TRBJ2-1; D call uncertain. The V end lost 6 bases, the J end lost 3 bases, and 12 bases lay between the germline ends. CDR1 MNHEY and CDR2 SMNVEV come from the germline V gene (reference sequence). The CDR3 runs to 14 residues. The chain's CDR3 is CASRPPELYNEQFF. The CDR3 coding sequence is TGTGCCAGCAGACCTCCCGAACTCTACAATGAGCAGTTCTTC.

This clonotype has ten or more counts. This chain uses TRBV15 with TRBJ1-1, with unresolved D. CDR3 length: 17 residues. Germline assignment: CDR1 LNHNV and CDR2 YYDKDF (reference sequence). The ends were cut back, 3 bases at V and 5 bases at J, with 22 bases in the middle. The CDR3 protein is CATSSGQARKGRTEAFF. The CDR3 coding sequence is TGTGCCACCAGCAGCGGGCAGGCAAGGAAAGGGAGGACTGAAGCTTTCTTT.

This clonotype showed up just a few times. A much larger clone sits a single nucleotide away, making a read error possible. V usage is TRBV7-9 and J usage is TRBJ2-4; D call uncertain. CDR3 length equals 12 residues. V dropped 5 bases and J dropped 2 bases, with 4 bases sitting between them. Per germline, CDR1 SEHNR and CDR2 FQNEAQ (reference sequence). For the CDR3, the DNA is TGTGCCAGCAGCCCCCCCAAAAACATTCAGTACTTC. It specifies CASSPPKNIQYF.

This clonotype has only a few counts. The chain recombines TRBV12-3 or TRBV12-4 with TRBJ2-1; a possible D gene is TRBD2 (5 bases). The CDR3 consists of 14 residues. The V end lost 2 bases, the J end lost 5 bases, and 10 bases lay between the germline ends. In DNA form, the CDR3 reads TGTGCCAGCAGTTTATGGTACGGGGACAATGAGCAGTTCTTC. Translating gives CASSLWYGDNEQFF.

The genes are TRBV6-5 and TRBJ2-5; 9 bases align to TRBD2. Germline V gene data show CDR1 as MNHEY and CDR2 as SVGAGI. The CDR3 has 15 residues. J lost 4 bases, V lost 4 bases, and 7 bases had no gene match. CDR3 residues: CASSSVAGVGETQYF. CDR3 DNA sequence: TGTGCCAGCAGTTCCGTAGCGGGAGTAGGAGAGACCCAGTACTTC.

This clonotype showed up many times. The chain recombines TRBV12-3 or TRBV12-4 with TRBJ1-5; D remains ambiguous. Trimming took off 7 bases at V and 5 bases at J, with 12 bases between the two ends. This CDR3 has 13 amino acids. The CDR3 DNA sequence: TGTGCCAGCACCCCGTCAGCTTATCAGCCCCAGCATTTT. Encoded protein: CASTPSAYQPQHF.

This clonotype was picked up a small number of times. The rearrangement uses TRBV7-9 and TRBJ2-3, with TRBD2 matching 8 bases. Germline CDR1 is SEHNR and CDR2 is FQNEAQ (reference sequence). V was pared by 4 bases and J by 1 base, with 4 bases of the junction left unmatched. There are 15 residues in the CDR3. CDR3 coding DNA: TGTGCCAGCAGCTCCGGGCGGGGGGGCACAGATACGCAGTATTTT. Encoded protein: CASSSGRGGTDTQYF. Full variable domain (outside the CDR3, taken from reference TRBV7-9 and TRBJ2-3): DTGVSQNPRHKITKRGQNVTFRCDPISEHNRLYWYRQTLGQGPEFLTYFQNEAQLEKSRLLSDRFSAERPKGSFSTLEIQRTEQGDSAMYLCASSSGRGGTDTQYFGPGTRLTVL.

The sample holds a few counts of this clonotype. The CDR3: CATSDLRAGGGYNEQFF. For the CDR3, the DNA is TGTGCCACCAGTGATTTGAGGGCGGGAGGGGGGTACAATGAGCAGTTCTTC. The J gene is TRBJ2-1, the V gene TRBV24-1, with 9 bases matching TRBD2. Germline CDR1 KGHDR, CDR2 SFDVKD. Trimming removed 0 bases from V and 4 bases from J; junction bases left unmatched: 6. The CDR3 is 17 residues long.